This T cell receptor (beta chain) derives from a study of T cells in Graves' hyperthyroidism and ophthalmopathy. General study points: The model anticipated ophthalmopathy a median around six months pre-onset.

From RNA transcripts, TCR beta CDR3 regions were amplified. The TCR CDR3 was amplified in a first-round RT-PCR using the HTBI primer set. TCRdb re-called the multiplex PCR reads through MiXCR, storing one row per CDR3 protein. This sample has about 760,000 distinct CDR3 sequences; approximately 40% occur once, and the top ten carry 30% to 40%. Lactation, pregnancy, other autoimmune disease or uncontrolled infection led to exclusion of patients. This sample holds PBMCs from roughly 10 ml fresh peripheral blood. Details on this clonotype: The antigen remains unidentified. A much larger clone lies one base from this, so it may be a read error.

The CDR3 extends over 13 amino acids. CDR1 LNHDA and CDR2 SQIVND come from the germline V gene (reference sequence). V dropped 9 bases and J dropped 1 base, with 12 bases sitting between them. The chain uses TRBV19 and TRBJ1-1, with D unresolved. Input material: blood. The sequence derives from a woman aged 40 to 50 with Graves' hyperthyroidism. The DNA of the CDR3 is TGTGCCAGCAGTTTAGAGAAGAACACTGAAGCTTTCTTT. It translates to CASSLEKNTEAFF.